This T cell receptor beta chain was found in a study of T cell repertoires in aging, cancer and after chemotherapy. The CDR3 is 15 amino acids. Germline V gives CDR1 KGHSH, CDR2 LQKENI. The V segment lost 2 bases and the J segment 3 bases; nucleotides outside the gene matches: 3. Peripheral blood genomic DNA, not sorted cells or RNA, was the template. Multiplex touch-down PCR with TRB-A/B primers amplified rearranged V-D-J TRB sequences. TCRdb independently ran MiXCR on the multiplex PCR reads; one entry per CDR3 protein. This sample has thousands of distinct CDR3 sequences, with approximately 25% found just once.

The sample was blood. The gene calls are TRBV18 and TRBJ2-2; 7 nucleotides align to TRBD1. The receptor was isolated from a human donor in good health. CDR3 sequence reads: CASSPNRGDTGELFF. The CDR3 coding sequence is TGTGCCAGCTCACCAAACAGGGGAGACACCGGGGAGCTGTTTTTT.